Listed here are 27 T cell receptor beta chains from one sample, sequenced in a study of regulatory T cells in long-lasting Graves disease. Library construction for TCR beta used iRepertoire HTBI primers and Arm-PCR of CDR3 regions. Each CDR3 protein is one row after TCRdb ran MiXCR on the multiplex PCR reads. The table includes about 400,000 distinct CDR3 sequences, around a sixth detected once. As for time point: newly diagnosed GD, antithyroid drugs for less than 3 months. TCR sequences were obtained from RNA taken from PBMCs. The material sequenced was peripheral blood mononuclear cells (PBMCs), taken at new diagnosis, from a patient treated with antithyroid drugs. These receptors were collected from a female donor with Graves disease.

This clonotype was counted many times. This chain joins TRBV20-1 and TRBJ1-5; TRBD1 agrees at 7 bases. After removal of 6 bases from V and 0 bases from J, the junction contained 8 bases not matched to a gene. The CDR3 has 15 amino acids. Germline V gene sequence: CDR1 DFQATT, CDR2 SNEGSKA (reference sequence). The CDR3 loop is CSAVGTESSNQPQHF. CDR3 DNA sequence: TGCAGTGCCGTTGGGACAGAGTCTAGCAATCAGCCCCAGCATTTT.

There are many counts of this clonotype. The gene calls are TRBV12-3 or TRBV12-4 and TRBJ1-5; 11 nucleotides align to TRBD1. The trim removed 5 bases at V and 2 bases at J, leaving 2 bases unmatched. This CDR3 spans 15 amino acids. The CDR3 loop is CASSAGQGGNQPQHF. The CDR3 nucleotides are TGTGCCAGCAGTGCGGGACAGGGGGGCAATCAGCCCCAGCATTTT.

This clonotype showed up many times. The chain recombines TRBV30 with TRBJ2-3, with a possible D match to TRBD2 (5 bases). V was trimmed by 1 base and J by 3 bases, leaving 11 bases between them. Germline V gene sequence: CDR1 GTSNPN, CDR2 SVGIG (reference sequence). CDR3 length: 14 residues. The CDR3 nucleotides are TGTGCCTGGAGTGGCCCTAGCCTAACAGATACGCAGTATTTT. It specifies CAWSGPSLTDTQYF.

Concerning this clonotype: It is likely a read error: a sequence one base away is far more abundant. The chain employs TRBV5-5 and TRBJ2-5, with no clear D. Trimming pared 3 bases from V and 11 bases from J, leaving 17 bases between. The CDR3 runs to 13 residues. Germline V gene sequence: CDR1 SGHKS, CDR2 YYEKEE (reference sequence). Written as DNA, the CDR3 is TGTGCCAGCAGCTATCAGGACCGGGTCGGGCAGTACTTC. It is translated as CASSYQDRVGQYF.

The chain is built from TRBV29-1 and TRBJ2-2; D may be TRBD1 (6 bases). The germline V gene encodes CDR1 SQVTM and CDR2 ANQGSEA. V was shortened by 4 bases and J by 0 bases, with 9 bases between the two germline ends. This CDR3 contains 14 residues. The CDR3: CSVGQGTNTGELFF. In DNA, the CDR3 is TGCAGCGTTGGTCAGGGGACGAACACCGGGGAGCTGTTTTTT.

This clonotype was recorded many times. The chain is built from TRBV28 and TRBJ1-1; 8 bases match TRBD1. The CDR3 length is 15 residues. The germline V gene has CDR1 MDHEN and CDR2 SYDVKM. With 2 bases clipped from V and 3 bases from J, the junction kept 5 bases outside the gene matches. The CDR3 DNA follows: TGTGCCAGCAGTTTAGATCGACAGGGGCACACTGAAGCTTTCTTT. Translating gives CASSLDRQGHTEAFF.

The chain carries TRBV6-1 and TRBJ1-2, with a weak D call TRBD1 (6 bases). V dropped 5 bases and J dropped 2 bases, with 24 bases sitting between them. This CDR3 has 18 residues. The germline gives CDR1 MNHNS, CDR2 SASEGT. The CDR3: CASSRATPYTGFNYGYTF. DNA for the CDR3: TGTGCCAGCAGTCGCGCCACTCCTTATACAGGGTTCAACTATGGCTACACCTTC.

This clonotype was counted many times. This sequence joins TRBV12-5 and TRBJ2-7; 8 positions match TRBD2. This CDR3 comprises 15 residues. Germline V gene lookup returns CDR1 LGHNT and CDR2 FRNRAP. The V gene end was trimmed by 3 bases and the J gene end by 6 bases; junction bases not matched to a gene: 10. The CDR3 nucleotides are TGTGCTAGTGGTTTAGCTGTTAGCGGGACGGGCGAGCAGTACTTC. Protein sequence: CASGLAVSGTGEQYF.

This clonotype showed up many times. This chain joins TRBV20-1 and TRBJ2-3, with 11 bases matching TRBD2. The trim removed 2 bases at V and 7 bases at J, leaving 11 bases unmatched. Germline CDR1 and CDR2: DFQATT and SNEGSKA (reference sequence). The CDR3 runs to 16 residues. The CDR3 protein is CSARLLLAGGSNTQYF. DNA for the CDR3: TGCAGTGCTAGATTACTCCTAGCGGGAGGTTCAAATACGCAGTATTTT.

The J gene is TRBJ1-1, the V gene TRBV10-2, with D hard to call. The CDR3 covers 12 residues. The germline CDR1 and CDR2 sequences are WSHSY and SAAADI. The V gene lost 4 bases and the J gene lost 6 bases, with 9 bases spanning the gap. CDR3 in amino acids: CASSVRHAEAFF. CDR3 bases: TGCGCCAGCAGTGTCAGGCATGCTGAAGCTTTCTTT.

The genes are TRBV19 and TRBJ2-2; no clear D gene. This CDR3 is built from 14 residues. Germline V gene lookup returns CDR1 LNHDA and CDR2 SQIVND (reference sequence). V was cut by 5 bases and J by 5 bases, with 12 bases left in between. The CDR3 is CASSLTSSTGELFF. CDR3 DNA sequence: TGTGCCAGTAGTTTGACGTCTTCGACCGGGGAGCTGTTTTTT.

The rearrangement uses TRBV27 and TRBJ2-5; D ambiguous. V was pared by 4 bases and J by 5 bases, with 11 bases between. Germline V gene data show CDR1 as MNHEY and CDR2 as SMNVEV (reference sequence). This CDR3 has 13 residues. The CDR3 DNA sequence: TGTGCCAGCAGTTCCGCGTTAGGGGAGACCCAGTACTTC. This translates into CASSSALGETQYF.

This clonotype was observed at least ten times. The gene calls are TRBV29-1 and TRBJ2-1; 10 bases are shared with TRBD1. Per the germline V gene, CDR1 is SQVTM and CDR2 is ANQGSEA. This CDR3 has 13 amino acids. V lost 6 bases and J lost 2; bases outside the gene matches: 1. CDR3 loop: CSVGTGAYNEQFF. The CDR3 DNA reads as TGCAGCGTGGGGACAGGGGCCTACAATGAGCAGTTCTTC.

This chain uses TRBV7-2 with TRBJ1-2, with D possibly TRBD1 on 6 matching bases. The germline gives CDR1 SGHTA, CDR2 FQGNSA. The CDR3 is made up of 16 amino acids. Trimming left V 2 bases short and J 7 bases short, with 20 bases between. CDR3: CASSLKGHSQGLGYTF. In nucleotides, the CDR3 is TGTGCCAGCAGCTTAAAGGGACATTCTCAGGGACTTGGCTACACCTTC.

The chain links TRBV28 to TRBJ2-7; 7 nucleotides agree with TRBD2. Germline assignment: CDR1 MDHEN and CDR2 SYDVKM. This CDR3 has 14 amino acids. With V trimmed by 6 bases and J by 4 bases, 9 bases remained unmatched. The DNA for the CDR3 is TGTGCCAGCAGGTTCGGGGGGTCACCGTACGAGCAGTACTTC. Protein: CASRFGGSPYEQYF.

On this clonotype: A read error may explain this, as a much larger clone is one base away. The gene calls are TRBV29-1 and TRBJ2-5, with D perhaps TRBD1 (6 bases). Germline CDR1 is SQVTM and CDR2 is ANQGSEA. This CDR3 comprises 13 residues. Trimming took 0 bases from V and 7 from J, leaving 12 bases between them. Here the CDR3 reads CSVEEQGLGTQYF. In nucleotides, the CDR3 is TGCAGCGTTGAAGAGCAGGGGCTGGGGACCCAGTACTTC. The full variable domain, rest sourced from reference TRBV29-1 and TRBJ2-5, is SAVISQKPSRDICQRGTSLTIQCQVDSQVTMMFWYRQQPGQSLTLIATANQGSEATYESGFVIDKFPISRPNLTFSTLTVSNMSPEDSSIYLCSVEEQGLGTQYFGPGTRLLVL.

In its sample, this clonotype was seen many times. J is TRBJ1-1 and V is TRBV7-9; 7 bases match TRBD1. This CDR3 contains 18 residues. The germline CDR1 and CDR2 sequences are SEHNR and FQNEAQ (reference sequence). V dropped 4 bases and J dropped 5; count of bases not matched to a gene: 19. The CDR3 here is CASSYRTGADRPGTEAFF. The DNA for the CDR3 is TGTGCCAGCAGCTACAGGACAGGTGCTGATCGTCCGGGAACTGAAGCTTTCTTT. The variable domain in full, with the rest retrieved from reference TRBV7-9 and TRBJ1-1, is DTGVSQNPRHKITKRGQNVTFRCDPISEHNRLYWYRQTLGQGPEFLTYFQNEAQLEKSRLLSDRFSAERPKGSFSTLEIQRTEQGDSAMYLCASSYRTGADRPGTEAFFGQGTRLTVV.

The chain joins TRBV6-1 to TRBJ2-1; D may correspond to TRBD1 or TRBD2 (7 bases each). The CDR3 is made up of 16 amino acids. The V gene lost 0 bases and the J gene lost 8 bases, with 17 bases spanning the gap. Germline loops: CDR1 MNHNS, CDR2 SASEGT. The CDR3 is CASSEAWEGAGDEQFF. The CDR3 nucleotides are TGTGCCAGCAGTGAAGCCTGGGAGGGGGCAGGAGATGAGCAGTTCTTC.

This clonotype came up many times. The chain has TRBV12-5 and TRBJ2-1; 14 bases are shared with TRBD2. Germline V CDR1 and CDR2: LGHNT, FRNRAP. The CDR3 runs 17 residues. V dropped 5 bases and J dropped 5; count of bases not matched to a gene: 8. The CDR3 bases are TGTGCTAGTGGTATCCCCCCGGGACTAGCGGGAGACAATGAGCAGTTCTTC. This encodes CASGIPPGLAGDNEQFF. The full variable domain, its missing parts supplied by reference TRBV12-5 and TRBJ2-1, is DARVTQTPRHKVTEMGQEVTMRCQPILGHNTVFWYRQTMMQGLELLAYFRNRAPLDDSGMPKDRFSAEMPDATLATLKIQPSEPRDSAVYFCASGIPPGLAGDNEQFFGPGTRLTVL.

CDR3 coding DNA: TGTGCCAGCAGCAGCCGGGACAGGGGGTTTGGAAACACCATATATTTT. Translated, it gives CASSSRDRGFGNTIYF. The chain couples TRBV5-5 to TRBJ1-3; 11 bases agree with TRBD1. Looked up from germline, CDR1 is SGHKS and CDR2 is YYEKEE (reference sequence). The CDR3 has 16 residues. Germline trimming cut 4 bases from V and 3 bases from J; bases unmatched to any gene: 6.

This clonotype appeared many times. One end of the junction varies from germline; a read error may be responsible. The rearrangement links TRBV11-2 to TRBJ2-1; D is possibly TRBD2 (5 bases). The V gene's germline CDR1 is SGHAT and CDR2 FQNNGV. The CDR3 runs 15 residues. CDR3 nucleotides: TGTGCCAGCAGCCCGGTGGCGGGCCCTTACACTGAGCAGTTCTTC. Translation: CASSPVAGPYTEQFF.

This clonotype occurred many times. The CDR3 loop is CASSVEFMGGRNTEAFF. The CDR3 DNA follows: TGTGCCAGCAGTGTAGAGTTTATGGGGGGCCGGAACACTGAAGCTTTCTTT. The genes are TRBV2 and TRBJ1-1; a possible D gene is TRBD1 (6 bases). V was shortened by 4 bases and J by 1 base, with 19 bases between the two germline ends. The CDR3 is 17 amino acids. Germline V gene lookup returns CDR1 SNHLY and CDR2 FYNNEI. Together with reference TRBV2 and TRBJ1-1, the CDR3 gives the full variable domain: EPEVTQTPSHQVTQMGQEVILRCVPISNHLYFYWYRQILGQKVEFLVSFYNNEISEKSEIFDDQFSVERPDGSNFTLKIRSTKLEDSAMYFCASSVEFMGGRNTEAFFGQGTRLTVV.

This clonotype has more than one count but fewer than ten. A read error may explain this, as a much larger clone is one base away. The rearrangement joins TRBV27 to TRBJ1-1; D not certain. This CDR3 is 14 amino acids long. Germline lookup yields CDR1 MNHEY and CDR2 SMNVEV (reference sequence). V shed 5 bases and J shed 1 base, with 11 bases lying between them. CDR3 in amino acids: CASSPSTPNTEAFF. As DNA, the CDR3 is TGTGCCAGCAGTCCATCGACGCCGAACACTGAAGCTTTCTTT.

This clonotype was found many times. The rearrangement links TRBV28 to TRBJ2-7, with 7 bases matching TRBD2. CDR1 and CDR2 from the germline V gene are MDHEN and SYDVKM. The CDR3 length is 17 residues. V lost 4 bases and J lost 4; bases outside the gene matches: 16. CDR3 in DNA: TGTGCCAGCAGTTCAAACGACTGGGACTACCTACTATACGAGCAGTACTTC. Translated, it gives CASSSNDWDYLLYEQYF.

There are many counts of this clonotype. In DNA form, the CDR3 reads TGCAGTGCTAATCGACCGGGACTAGCGGGAGTGTCGAGTGGGACAGATACGCAGTATTTT. Translating it yields CSANRPGLAGVSSGTDTQYF. V is TRBV20-1 and J is TRBJ2-3, with 14 nucleotides matching TRBD2. From germline, CDR1 is DFQATT and CDR2 SNEGSKA (reference sequence). V lost 4 bases to trimming and J lost 3 bases; unmatched junction nucleotides: 18. CDR3 length: 20 residues.

The chain combines TRBV20-1 with TRBJ1-6, with D possibly matching TRBD1 (6 bases). There are 16 residues in the CDR3. Per the germline V gene, CDR1 is DFQATT and CDR2 is SNEGSKA (reference sequence). Trimming removed 0 bases from V and 1 base from J, with 10 bases in between. The chain's CDR3 is CSARDKGESYNSPLHF. The CDR3, as DNA: TGCAGTGCTAGAGATAAGGGGGAATCCTATAATTCACCCCTCCACTTT.

This clonotype was counted only a few times. This rearrangement joins TRBV6-2 or TRBV6-3 to TRBJ1-2; 7 bases agree with TRBD1. This CDR3 is 14 amino acids long. Germline loops: CDR1 MNHEY, CDR2 SVGEGT. V dropped 6 bases and J dropped 6; count of bases not matched to a gene: 10. The CDR3 coding sequence is TGTGCCAGCAGGGACCAAGACAGGGTCGATGGCTACACCTTC. As protein: CASRDQDRVDGYTF.